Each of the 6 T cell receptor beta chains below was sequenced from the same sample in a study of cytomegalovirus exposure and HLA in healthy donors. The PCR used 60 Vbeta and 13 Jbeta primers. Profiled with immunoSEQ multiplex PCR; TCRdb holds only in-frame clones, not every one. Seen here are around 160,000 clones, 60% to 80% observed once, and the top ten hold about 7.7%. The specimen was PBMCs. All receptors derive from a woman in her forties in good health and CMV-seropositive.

In DNA, the CDR3 is TGCGCCAGCAGCTTGGGAGGGACAGCCATGAACACTGAAGCTTTCTTT. This sequence encodes CASSLGGTAMNTEAFF. The gene calls are TRBV5-1 and TRBJ1-1, with 7 bases matching TRBD1. V was clipped by 0 bases and J by 0 bases; unmatched bases: 5. Germline V gene data show CDR1 as SGHRS and CDR2 as YFSETQ. The CDR3 contains 16 residues.

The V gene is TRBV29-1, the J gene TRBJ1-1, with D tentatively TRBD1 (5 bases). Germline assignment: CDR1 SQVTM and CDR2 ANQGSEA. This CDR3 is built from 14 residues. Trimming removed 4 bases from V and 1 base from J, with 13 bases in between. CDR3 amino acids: CSVGRDGKNTEAFF. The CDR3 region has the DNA TGCAGCGTTGGCAGGGATGGCAAGAACACTGAAGCTTTCTTT.

The CDR3 loop reads CASSLETGVGEKLFF. The DNA of the CDR3 is TGTGCCAGCAGCTTGGAGACAGGGGTGGGTGAAAAACTGTTTTTT. The chain has TRBV5-6 and TRBJ1-4; 8 bases are shared with TRBD1. J gave up 7 bases and V 0 bases, and 5 bases lay outside the gene matches. Germline V gene sequence: CDR1 SGHDT, CDR2 YYEEEE. The CDR3 runs to 15 residues.

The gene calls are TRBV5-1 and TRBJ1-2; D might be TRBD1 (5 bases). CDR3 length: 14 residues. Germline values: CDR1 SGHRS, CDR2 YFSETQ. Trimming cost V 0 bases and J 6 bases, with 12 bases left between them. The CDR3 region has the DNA TGCGCCAGCAGCTTGGTCAAACAGGCCGATGGCTACACCTTC. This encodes CASSLVKQADGYTF.

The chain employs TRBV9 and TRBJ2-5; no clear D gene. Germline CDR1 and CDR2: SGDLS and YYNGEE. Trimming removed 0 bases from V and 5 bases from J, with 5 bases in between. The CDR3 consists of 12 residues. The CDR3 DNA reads TGTGCCAGCAGCGTAGATCGGGAGACCCAGTACTTC. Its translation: CASSVDRETQYF. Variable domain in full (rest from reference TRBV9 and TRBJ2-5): DSGVTQTPKHLITATGQRVTLRCSPRSGDLSVYWYQQSLDQGLQFLIQYYNGEERAKGNILERFSAQQFPDLHSELNLSSLELGDSALYFCASSVDRETQYFGPGTRLLVL.

As DNA, the CDR3 is TGTGCCAGCAGCTTAGCCCGTCTTGAGACCCAGTACTTC. As protein: CASSLARLETQYF. The chain recombines TRBV7-2 with TRBJ2-5; the D is unclear. Trimming pared 0 bases from V and 5 bases from J, leaving 7 bases between. This CDR3 has 13 amino acids. Germline lookup yields CDR1 SGHTA and CDR2 FQGNSA.